This T cell receptor beta chain was sequenced in a study of blood T cell repertoires in COVID-19. In the study overall: PBMCs, B-cell-depleted T cells, or T cells provided the cDNA or gDNA that made up the material.

The CDR3 is 14 amino acids. V lost 8 bases and J lost 6; bases outside the gene matches: 12. Germline CDR1 and CDR2: LNHDA and SQIVND (reference sequence). The data were produced by immunoSEQ multiplex PCR, yet TCRdb's version contains in-frame clones alone and is incomplete. The sample has roughly 250,000 clones; roughly 88% are singletons. The TCR was taken from a woman aged 40 to 50 who had recovered from COVID-19. The chain joins TRBV19 to TRBJ1-2; 7 nucleotides line up with TRBD1. Material: peripheral blood. CDR3 loop: CASHYRDSVDGYTF. The DNA for the CDR3 is TGTGCCAGTCATTACCGGGACAGCGTCGATGGCTACACCTTC.